One and the same sample provided the 11 T cell receptor beta chains below, sequenced in a study of blood T cells in healthy people across ages. A second PCR, run for roughly 7 to 11 cycles, used a sample-barcoded 5' primer plus a J-beta primer mix. One entry per CDR3 protein, called by TCRdb with MiXCR from the 5' RACE reads. The sample shows about a million distinct CDR3 sequences, about 53% of them seen only once. Material for sequencing was blood. The receptors originated from a woman aged 60-75 years in good health.

The chain joins TRBV4-1 to TRBJ2-4; D is perhaps TRBD2 (5 bases). Germline V gene lookup returns CDR1 MGHRA and CDR2 YSYEKL. This CDR3 is built from 15 residues. Trimming removed 4 bases from V and 6 bases from J, with 16 bases in between. CDR3 nucleotides: TGCGCCAGCAGCCGGATGTCGGAGGTCCTAAACATTCAGTACTTC. This translates into CASSRMSEVLNIQYF.

As to this clonotype: A clone one base away is much larger, so this may be a read error. The chain employs TRBV12-3 or TRBV12-4 and TRBJ2-3; no clear D gene. Between the trimmed V and J ends, which lost 5 bases and 4 bases, there was a span of 10 bases. The CDR3 is 13 amino acids. The DNA for the CDR3 is TGTGCCAGCAGTGTGACCCGCTCAGATACGCAGTATTTT. This translates into CASSVTRSDTQYF.

V and J are TRBV7-2 and TRBJ2-5; 8 bases are shared with TRBD2. The ends lost 4 bases at V and 11 bases at J; junction bases unmatched: 18. This CDR3 has 16 residues. Germline CDR1 is SGHTA and CDR2 is FQGNSA. CDR3 sequence (DNA): TGTGCCAGCAGCTACCTAGGGGCGGGAGGACGGGGTGAGCAGTACTTC. Translating gives CASSYLGAGGRGEQYF. Filled out from reference TRBV7-2 and TRBJ2-5, the complete variable domain reads GAGVSQSPSNKVTEKGKDVELRCDPISGHTALYWYRQSLGQGLEFLIYFQGNSAPDKSGLPSDRFSAERTGGSVSTLTIQRTQQEDSAVYLCASSYLGAGGRGEQYFGPGTRLLVL.

The chain carries TRBV4-2 and TRBJ2-1; TRBD1 aligns across 9 bases. This CDR3 region has 13 residues. V dropped 6 bases and J dropped 7; count of bases not matched to a gene: 4. Germline CDR1 and CDR2: LGHNA and YNFKEQ. The CDR3 DNA reads TGTGCCAGCAGGGGGGACAGGGAGAATGAGCAGTTCTTC. It yields the protein CASRGDRENEQFF.

This clonotype was counted a few times. The chain has TRBV29-1 and TRBJ2-1; TRBD2 aligns across 11 bases. TRBJ2-7 explains the end of the DNA better; the J call may be wrong. Germline-derived CDR1 and CDR2 are SQVTM and ANQGSEA. This CDR3 is built from 16 residues. Here the CDR3 DNA reads TGCAGCGTTGATACTAGCGGGAGTAGGGGCTACAATGAGCAGTACTTC. This sequence encodes CSVDTSGSRGYNEQYF.

This clonotype came up once. CDR3 sequence: CAINRDSGYGYTF. CDR3 nucleotide sequence: TGTGCCATTAACCGGGACAGCGGCTATGGCTACACCTTC. The V and J genes are TRBV19 and TRBJ1-2; 7 nucleotides match TRBD1. Germline CDR1 LNHDA, CDR2 SQIVND (reference sequence). This CDR3 region has 13 residues. Trimming cost V 10 bases and J 4 bases; bases outside gene matches: 9.

The chain recombines TRBV11-3 with TRBJ2-5, with D perhaps matching TRBD2 (6 bases). Germline lookup yields CDR1 SGHNT and CDR2 YENEEA. There are 14 residues in the CDR3. V lost 9 bases and J lost 3, with 17 bases in between. CDR3 nucleotides: TGTGCCAGTCCGCGCCGGTGGGGGGAAGAGACCCAGTACTTC. Its protein is CASPRRWGEETQYF.

This clonotype was detected only a few times. The chain recombines TRBV6-2 or TRBV6-3 with TRBJ1-2; D is unclear. Trimming stripped 7 bases from V and 4 bases from J, with 16 bases between. Germline CDR1 and CDR2: MNHEY and SVGEGT. CDR3 length equals 14 residues. CDR3 amino acids: CASKKAGPTYGYTF. CDR3 in DNA: TGTGCCAGCAAAAAGGCCGGGCCGACCTATGGCTACACCTTC.

This clonotype has more than one count but fewer than ten. The chain uses TRBV7-9 and TRBJ2-1; D call uncertain. The CDR3 extends over 11 amino acids. Trimming pared 5 bases from V and 10 bases from J, leaving 9 bases between. Germline lookup yields CDR1 SEHNR and CDR2 FQNEAQ (reference sequence). CDR3 sequence (DNA): TGTGCCAGCAGCCTGCTTATGGAGCAGTTCTTC. It translates to CASSLLMEQFF.

V is TRBV20-1 and J is TRBJ1-1; D is perhaps TRBD1 (5 bases). The ends were cut back, 0 bases at V and 4 bases at J, with 15 bases in the middle. The CDR3 is made up of 15 amino acids. Germline V gives CDR1 DFQATT, CDR2 SNEGSKA (reference sequence). The CDR3 DNA follows: TGCAGTGCTAGAGATCTTCGGCAGGGTGGCACTGAAGCTTTCTTT. Translating it yields CSARDLRQGGTEAFF.

This clonotype was observed a handful of times. The rearrangement joins TRBV7-2 to TRBJ1-4; D is uncertain. V was pared by 4 bases and J by 7 bases, with 13 bases between. The V gene's germline CDR1 is SGHTA and CDR2 FQGNSA. The CDR3 is made up of 14 amino acids. This CDR3 reads CASSSRVPGEKLFF. CDR3 nucleotide sequence: TGTGCCAGCAGCTCCCGAGTCCCTGGTGAAAAACTGTTTTTT. Supplemented by reference TRBV7-2 and TRBJ1-4, the full variable domain reads GAGVSQSPSNKVTEKGKDVELRCDPISGHTALYWYRQSLGQGLEFLIYFQGNSAPDKSGLPSDRFSAERTGGSVSTLTIQRTQQEDSAVYLCASSSRVPGEKLFFGSGTQLSVL.